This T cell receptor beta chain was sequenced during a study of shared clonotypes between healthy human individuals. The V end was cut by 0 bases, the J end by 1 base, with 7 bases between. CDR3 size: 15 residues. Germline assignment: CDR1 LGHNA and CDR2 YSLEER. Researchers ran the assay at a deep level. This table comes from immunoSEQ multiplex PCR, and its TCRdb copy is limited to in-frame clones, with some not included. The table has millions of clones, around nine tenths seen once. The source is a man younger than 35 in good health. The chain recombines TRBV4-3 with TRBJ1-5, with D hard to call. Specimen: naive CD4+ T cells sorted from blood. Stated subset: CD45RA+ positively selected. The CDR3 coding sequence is TGCGCCAGCAGCCAAGAGTACACCAGCAATCAGCCCCAGCATTTT. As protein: CASSQEYTSNQPQHF.